The table lists the clone carrying this T cell receptor (beta chain) with many counts. These data originate in a study of naive and memory T cell subsets. Ligated cDNA underwent four rounds of PCR with nested alpha and beta constant region primers and SP2. Alpha and beta constant region primers primed reverse transcription for blood and skin samples. TCRdb processed the 5' RACE reads anew with MiXCR; each CDR3 protein has one entry. The sample consists of tens of thousands of distinct CDR3 sequences, about 4.8% of them appearing once. The CDR3 extends over 15 amino acids. With 1 base removed from V and 3 bases from J, the gap between germline ends came to 12 bases. The V gene's germline CDR1 is SSHAT and CDR2 FNYEAQ (reference sequence). An oligonucleotide containing a UMI was ligated to the 3' end of TCR cDNA.

This sequence was found in a female donor in good health. The chain links TRBV7-7 to TRBJ2-5, with D perhaps matching TRBD2 (6 bases). CDR3 bases: TGTGCCAGCAGCTTAGGGTCTAGCGTCAAAGAGACCCAGTACTTC. Residues: CASSLGSSVKETQYF.